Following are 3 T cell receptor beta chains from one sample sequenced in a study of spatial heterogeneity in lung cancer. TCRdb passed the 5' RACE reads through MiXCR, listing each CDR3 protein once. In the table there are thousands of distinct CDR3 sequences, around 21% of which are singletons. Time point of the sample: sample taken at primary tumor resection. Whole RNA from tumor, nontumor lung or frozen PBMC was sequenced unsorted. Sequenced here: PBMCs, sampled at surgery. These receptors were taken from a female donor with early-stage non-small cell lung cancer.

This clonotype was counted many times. This chain's CDR3 is CSVEVGSGETQYF. CDR3 in DNA: TGCAGCGTTGAAGTAGGTAGCGGGGAGACCCAGTACTTC. The rearrangement uses TRBV29-1 and TRBJ2-5; 7 nucleotides agree with TRBD2. The trim removed 1 base at V and 5 bases at J, leaving 4 bases unmatched. CDR1 is SQVTM and CDR2 is ANQGSEA in the germline V gene. The CDR3 covers 13 residues.

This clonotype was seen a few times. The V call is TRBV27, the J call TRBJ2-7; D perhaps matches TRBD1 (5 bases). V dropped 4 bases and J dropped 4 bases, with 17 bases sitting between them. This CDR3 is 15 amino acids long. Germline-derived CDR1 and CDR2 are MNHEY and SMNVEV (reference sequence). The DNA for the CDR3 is TGTGCCAGCAGTTCGGACACCTCCCCTCCTTACGAGCAGTACTTC. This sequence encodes CASSSDTSPPYEQYF.

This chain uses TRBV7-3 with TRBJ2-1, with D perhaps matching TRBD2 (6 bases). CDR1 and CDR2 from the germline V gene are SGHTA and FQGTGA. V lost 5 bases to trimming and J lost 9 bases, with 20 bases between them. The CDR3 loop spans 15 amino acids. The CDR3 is CASSLTGTLLPEQFF. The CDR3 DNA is TGTGCCAGCAGCCTGACCGGGACTCTACTCCCTGAGCAGTTCTTC.